This T cell receptor beta chain was recorded in a study of blood T cell repertoires in COVID-19. As handled by the study authors: The authors estimated nucleated cell counts from reference gene primer amplification. Some clones are missing from TCRdb's copy, which holds only in-frame ones; the method was immunoSEQ multiplex PCR. The V and J calls and the clone size are those of that table, but D and trimming were determined from the DNA. This sample has 90,000 to 120,000 clones, with under 95% found just once. The receptor's source is a woman in her twenties or thirties with acute or convalescent COVID-19. The sample was peripheral blood.

In DNA form, the CDR3 reads TGTGCCAGCAGCTTAGGGTTTGGCAGCAATCAGCCCCAGCATTTT. It encodes CASSLGFGSNQPQHF. J is TRBJ1-5 and V is TRBV7-9; D gene uncertain. CDR1 and CDR2 (germline): SEHNR, FQNEAQ (reference sequence). Trimming cost V 1 base and J 1 base, with 8 bases left between them. The CDR3 sequence is 15 residues long.